The T cell receptor beta chain under discussion was sequenced for a study of naive and memory T cell subsets. Germline CDR1 MGHRA, CDR2 YSYEKL. Unmatched junction bases numbered 5, after V lost 3 bases and J lost 4 bases. CDR3 length: 14 amino acids. The beta constant-region primer was an equimolar mix of two oligonucleotides covering TRBC1 and TRBC2. Ligated cDNA was amplified by four rounds of PCR with nested alpha and beta constant-region primers and SP2. A single record per CDR3 protein comes from TCRdb applying MiXCR to the UMI-ligation and nested PCR reads. The sample shows 20,000 to 25,000 distinct CDR3 sequences, 8.5% to 10% of them seen only once. This clonotype has only a few counts. Its cognate antigen is unknown. CD4+ T cell IFNgamma after overnight CMV lysate exposure gave donor CMV status. Cells stained for CD3, CD4, CD8, CD45RA and CD27 were sorted into four subsets. Overall study results and limits: No ground truth validated the naive and memory repertoire findings.

The source material was central memory CD8+ T cells from blood. This sequence joins TRBV4-1 and TRBJ2-7; 8 bases are shared with TRBD2. This TCR was sampled from a human donor in good health. Here the CDR3 reads CASSQDPGGYEQYF. The CDR3 bases are TGCGCCAGCAGCCAGGACCCGGGGGGGTACGAGCAGTACTTC.